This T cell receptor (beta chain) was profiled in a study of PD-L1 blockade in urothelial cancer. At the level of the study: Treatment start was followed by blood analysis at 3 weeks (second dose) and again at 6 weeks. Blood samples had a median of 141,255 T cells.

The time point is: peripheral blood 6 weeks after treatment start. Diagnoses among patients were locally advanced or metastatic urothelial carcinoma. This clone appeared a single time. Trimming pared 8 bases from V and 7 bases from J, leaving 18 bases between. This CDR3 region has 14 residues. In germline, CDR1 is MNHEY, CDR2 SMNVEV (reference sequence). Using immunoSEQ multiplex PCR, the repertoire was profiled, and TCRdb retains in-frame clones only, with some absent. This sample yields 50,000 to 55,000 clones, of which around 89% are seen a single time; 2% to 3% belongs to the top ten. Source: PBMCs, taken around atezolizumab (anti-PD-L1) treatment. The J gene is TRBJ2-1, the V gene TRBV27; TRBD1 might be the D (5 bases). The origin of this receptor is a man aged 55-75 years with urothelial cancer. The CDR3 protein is CASGARIHRNEQFF. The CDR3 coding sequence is TGTGCCAGCGGGGCCCGAATCCACCGGAATGAGCAGTTCTTC.